What follows are 19 T cell receptor beta chains derived from one specimen sequenced in a study of T cells in Graves' hyperthyroidism and ophthalmopathy. Researchers took RNA transcripts and amplified the TCR beta CDR3 regions from them. A first-round RT-PCR of the TCR CDR3 used the HTBI primer set. TCRdb called the multiplex PCR reads again in MiXCR, with one record for every CDR3 protein. The data contain some 370,000 distinct CDR3 sequences, around 15% of them singletons. Sample: blood. These receptor sequences come from a man in his fifties or sixties with Graves' ophthalmopathy.

This clonotype appeared many times. This chain connects TRBV12-3 or TRBV12-4 to TRBJ2-5; the D is unclear. V was clipped by 3 bases and J by 1 base, with 6 bases between them. CDR3 length: 13 amino acids. The CDR3 loop reads CASSFSGQETQYF. The DNA for the CDR3 is TGTGCCAGCAGTTTCAGTGGCCAAGAGACCCAGTACTTC.

The CDR3: CASSAKDRGAGADTQYF. The CDR3 nucleotides are TGTGCCAGCAGCGCTAAAGACAGGGGTGCGGGTGCAGATACGCAGTATTTT. The rearrangement joins TRBV9 to TRBJ2-3; TRBD1 matches 8 bases. The ends lost 3 bases at V and 4 bases at J; junction bases unmatched: 13. The CDR3 extends over 17 amino acids. Looked up from germline, CDR1 is SGDLS and CDR2 is YYNGEE.

The gene calls are TRBV27 and TRBJ1-5; a possible D gene is TRBD1 (6 bases). CDR1 and CDR2 (germline): MNHEY, SMNVEV (reference sequence). V was trimmed by 5 bases and J by 7 bases, leaving 12 bases between them. This CDR3 region has 13 residues. CDR3 nucleotides: TGTGCCAGCAGTCCTGACAGGTTACAGCCCCAGCATTTT. Translation: CASSPDRLQPQHF.

This clonotype has a count of ten or more. The chain recombines TRBV11-3 with TRBJ1-1, with unresolved D. Deletions cut 0 bases from V and 4 bases from J, with 3 bases between. Germline V gene sequence: CDR1 SGHNT, CDR2 YENEEA. The CDR3 contains 12 residues. The chain's CDR3 is CASSLEATEAFF. CDR3 DNA sequence: TGTGCCAGCAGCTTAGAGGCCACTGAAGCTTTCTTT.

There are many counts of this clonotype. The chain joins TRBV6-1 to TRBJ2-1; maybe TRBD2 (6 bases). CDR1 MNHNS and CDR2 SASEGT come from the germline V gene. Trimming pared 6 bases from V and 4 bases from J, leaving 16 bases between. The CDR3 runs 15 residues. CDR3 in amino acids: CASRRQTRVYNEQFF. The CDR3 DNA reads TGTGCCAGCAGGAGACAGACTAGAGTGTACAATGAGCAGTTCTTC.

The V and J genes are TRBV19 and TRBJ1-2; 10 positions match TRBD1. The CDR3 covers 15 residues. Per the germline V gene, CDR1 is LNHDA and CDR2 is SQIVND (reference sequence). Germline trimming cut 5 bases from V and 5 bases from J; bases unmatched to any gene: 8. This chain's CDR3 is CASSFGTGVGYGYTF. The CDR3 region has the DNA TGTGCCAGTAGTTTCGGGACAGGGGTTGGTTATGGCTACACCTTC.

This clonotype was picked up a small number of times. The chain has TRBV5-1 and TRBJ2-7; maybe TRBD2 (5 bases). The V gene's germline CDR1 is SGHRS and CDR2 YFSETQ. The V gene lost 0 bases and the J gene lost 6 bases, with 13 bases spanning the gap. This CDR3 region has 14 residues. DNA of the CDR3: TGCGCCAGCAGCTTGGCCCCGACACGGGGCGAGCAGTACTTC. Translated: CASSLAPTRGEQYF.

This clonotype was seen ten or more times. The chain couples TRBV24-1 to TRBJ1-5; the D gene is possibly TRBD1 (5 bases). V lost 4 bases and J lost 0, with 12 bases in between. This CDR3 comprises 16 residues. Germline V gene data show CDR1 as KGHDR and CDR2 as SFDVKD. CDR3 sequence reads: CATSESGTSSNQPQHF. The CDR3 nucleotides are TGTGCCACCAGTGAGTCAGGGACCTCTAGCAATCAGCCCCAGCATTTT.

The table lists this clonotype with a few counts. This rearrangement joins TRBV29-1 to TRBJ2-3, with D perhaps given as TRBD1 or TRBD2 (6 bases each). The CDR3 totals 13 residues. Germline CDR1 and CDR2: SQVTM and ANQGSEA. The V end was cut by 7 bases, the J end by 2 bases, with 13 bases between. The CDR3 loop is CSAQGLHTDTQYF. In DNA form, the CDR3 reads TGCAGCGCACAGGGACTTCACACAGATACGCAGTATTTT.

The chain couples TRBV15 to TRBJ2-7; D is possibly TRBD2 (6 bases). This CDR3 region has 12 residues. V lost 3 bases and J lost 4, with 7 bases in between. Germline CDR1 LNHNV, CDR2 YYDKDF (reference sequence). The CDR3 reads CATSRGLYEQYF. For the CDR3, the DNA is TGTGCCACCAGCAGGGGACTTTACGAGCAGTACTTC.

V gene TRBV5-1 combines with J gene TRBJ2-5, with D perhaps assigned TRBD1 or TRBD2 (6 bases each). V was clipped by 0 bases and J by 2 bases, with 14 bases between them. The length of the CDR3 is 16 residues. Germline V gives CDR1 SGHRS, CDR2 YFSETQ. The CDR3 spells CASSLGPGASQETQYF. The CDR3 nucleotides read TGCGCCAGCAGCTTGGGTCCGGGGGCATCGCAAGAGACCCAGTACTTC.

The table lists this clonotype with many counts. The rearrangement links TRBV7-8 to TRBJ1-1; D is unclear. Germline values: CDR1 SGHVS, CDR2 FQNEAQ. The CDR3 spans 13 residues. V lost 5 bases, J lost 5 bases, and 12 bases lay in between. CDR3 nucleotides: TGTGCCAGCAGCATCCCCCTTGGGACTGAAGCTTTCTTT. Its protein is CASSIPLGTEAFF.

This chain connects TRBV3-1 to TRBJ1-6, with D uncertain. This CDR3 contains 18 residues. Germline values: CDR1 LGHDT, CDR2 YNNKEL (reference sequence). The V and J ends lost 4 bases and 4 bases respectively, with 20 bases between them. The CDR3 region has the DNA TGTGCCAGCAGCCCCGGCCGGGGAAGAGTGGGTTATAATTCACCCCTCCACTTT. Encoded protein: CASSPGRGRVGYNSPLHF.

The chain has TRBV6-1 and TRBJ2-1, with 16 bases matching TRBD2. Germline CDR1 reads MNHNS; CDR2 reads SASEGT. The CDR3 has 14 amino acids. After removal of 5 bases from V and 15 bases from J, the junction contained 7 bases not matched to a gene. CDR3 nucleotide sequence: TGTGCCAGCAGTAGCGGGACTAGCGGGAGGGCGGCGTTCTTC. It yields the protein CASSSGTSGRAAFF.

This clonotype was recorded at least ten times. This chain joins TRBV20-1 and TRBJ2-1, with TRBD2 as a possible D gene (7 bases). The V gene's germline CDR1 is DFQATT and CDR2 SNEGSKA (reference sequence). Trimming took 2 bases from V and 3 from J, leaving 14 bases between them. The CDR3 is made up of 15 amino acids. The DNA for the CDR3 is TGCAGTGCTAGAACAGGGTCGGGGGGCTACAATGAGCAGTTCTTC. Translation gives CSARTGSGGYNEQFF.

This clonotype appeared a single time. This rearrangement joins TRBV6-5 to TRBJ2-5; perhaps TRBD2 as D (5 bases). Trimming pared 4 bases from V and 2 bases from J, leaving 17 bases between. This CDR3 has 16 residues. Germline V gives CDR1 MNHEY, CDR2 SVGAGI. CDR3 nucleotide sequence: TGTGCCAGCAGTTCCCTGGCCGGGGAGCGACAAGAGACCCAGTACTTC. Residues: CASSSLAGERQETQYF.

This chain uses TRBV2 with TRBJ2-1; 9 positions match TRBD2. This CDR3 contains 16 residues. Unmatched junction bases numbered 7, after V lost 2 bases and J lost 5 bases. Germline CDR1 reads SNHLY; CDR2 reads FYNNEI. The CDR3 bases are TGTGCCAGCAGTGAATTTGGTCTAGCGGGAAACAATGAGCAGTTCTTC. Its translation: CASSEFGLAGNNEQFF.

In this sample, this clonotype turned up many times. The J gene is TRBJ2-2, the V gene TRBV29-1, with unresolved D. Germline loops: CDR1 SQVTM, CDR2 ANQGSEA. The germline V and J ends were trimmed by 3 bases and 1 base, with 9 bases remaining between them. CDR3 size: 14 residues. CDR3 in DNA: TGCAGCGTTGATGCGCCATGGAACACCGGGGAGCTGTTTTTT. Its translation is CSVDAPWNTGELFF.

This clonotype has more than one count but fewer than ten. This chain links TRBV19 with TRBJ2-1; 11 nucleotides line up with TRBD2. CDR3 length: 16 residues. V lost 1 base to trimming and J lost 6 bases; unmatched junction nucleotides: 5. CDR1 and CDR2 (germline): LNHDA, SQIVND (reference sequence). The CDR3 sequence: CASSIGGTSGSNEQFF. The CDR3 bases are TGTGCCAGTAGTATAGGGGGGACTAGCGGAAGCAATGAGCAGTTCTTC. Together with reference TRBV19 and TRBJ2-1, the CDR3 gives the full variable domain: DGGITQSPKYLFRKEGQNVTLSCEQNLNHDAMYWYRQDPGQGLRLIYYSQIVNDFQKGDIAEGYSVSREKKESFPLTVTSAQKNPTAFYLCASSIGGTSGSNEQFFGPGTRLTVL.